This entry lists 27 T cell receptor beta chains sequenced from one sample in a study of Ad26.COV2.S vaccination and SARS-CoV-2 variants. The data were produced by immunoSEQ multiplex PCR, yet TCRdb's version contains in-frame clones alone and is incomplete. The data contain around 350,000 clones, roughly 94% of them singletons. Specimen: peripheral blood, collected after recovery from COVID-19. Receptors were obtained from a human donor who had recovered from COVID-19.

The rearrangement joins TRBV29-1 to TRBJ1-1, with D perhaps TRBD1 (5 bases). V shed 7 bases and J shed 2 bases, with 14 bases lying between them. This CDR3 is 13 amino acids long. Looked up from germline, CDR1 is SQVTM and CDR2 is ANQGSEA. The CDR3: CSGSGQFNTEAFF. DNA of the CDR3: TGCAGCGGATCGGGGCAGTTCAACACTGAAGCTTTCTTT.

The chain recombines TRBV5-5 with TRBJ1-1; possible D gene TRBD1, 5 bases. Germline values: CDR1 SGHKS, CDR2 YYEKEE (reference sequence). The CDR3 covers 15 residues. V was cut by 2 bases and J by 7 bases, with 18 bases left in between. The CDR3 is CASSFLGWGGYEAFF. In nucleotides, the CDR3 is TGTGCCAGCAGCTTCCTAGGCTGGGGGGGATATGAAGCTTTCTTT.

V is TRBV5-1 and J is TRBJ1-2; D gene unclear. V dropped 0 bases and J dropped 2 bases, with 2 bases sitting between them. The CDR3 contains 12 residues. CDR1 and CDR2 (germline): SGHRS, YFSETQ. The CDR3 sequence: CASSLVNYGYTF. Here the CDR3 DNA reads TGCGCCAGCAGCTTGGTAAACTATGGCTACACCTTC.

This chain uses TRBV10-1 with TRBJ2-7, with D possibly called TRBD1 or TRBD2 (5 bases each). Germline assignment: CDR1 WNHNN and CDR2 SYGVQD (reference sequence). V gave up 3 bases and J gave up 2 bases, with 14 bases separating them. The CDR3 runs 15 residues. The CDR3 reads CASSEGGGFTYEQYF. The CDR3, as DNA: TGCGCCAGCAGTGAAGGTGGGGGATTCACCTACGAGCAGTACTTC.

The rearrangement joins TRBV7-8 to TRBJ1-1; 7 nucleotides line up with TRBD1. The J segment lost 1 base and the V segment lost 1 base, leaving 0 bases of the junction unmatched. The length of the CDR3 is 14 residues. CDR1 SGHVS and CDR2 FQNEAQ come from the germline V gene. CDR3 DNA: TGTGCCAGCAGCTTAGGGACAGGGAACACTGAAGCTTTCTTT. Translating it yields CASSLGTGNTEAFF.

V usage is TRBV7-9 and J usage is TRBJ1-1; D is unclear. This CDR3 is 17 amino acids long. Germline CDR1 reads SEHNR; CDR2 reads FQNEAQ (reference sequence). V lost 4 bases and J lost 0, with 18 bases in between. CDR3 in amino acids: CASSSLRVFGLNTEAFF. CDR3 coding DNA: TGTGCCAGCAGCTCTTTGAGAGTGTTCGGCCTGAACACTGAAGCTTTCTTT. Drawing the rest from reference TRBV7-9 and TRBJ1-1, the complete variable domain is DTGVSQNPRHKITKRGQNVTFRCDPISEHNRLYWYRQTLGQGPEFLTYFQNEAQLEKSRLLSDRFSAERPKGSFSTLEIQRTEQGDSAMYLCASSSLRVFGLNTEAFFGQGTRLTVV.

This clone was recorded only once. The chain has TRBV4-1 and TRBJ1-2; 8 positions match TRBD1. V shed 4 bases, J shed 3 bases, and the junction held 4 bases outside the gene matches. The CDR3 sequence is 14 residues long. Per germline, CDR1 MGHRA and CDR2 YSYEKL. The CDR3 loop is CASSRPDRDYGYTF. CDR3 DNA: TGCGCCAGCAGCCGGCCGGACAGGGACTATGGCTACACCTTC.

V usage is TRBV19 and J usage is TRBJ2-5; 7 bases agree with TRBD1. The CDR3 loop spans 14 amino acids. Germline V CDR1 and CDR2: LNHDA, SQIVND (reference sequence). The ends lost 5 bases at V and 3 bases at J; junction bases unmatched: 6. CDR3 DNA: TGTGCCAGTAGTTCGACCGGGACAGAAGAGACCCAGTACTTC. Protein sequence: CASSSTGTEETQYF.

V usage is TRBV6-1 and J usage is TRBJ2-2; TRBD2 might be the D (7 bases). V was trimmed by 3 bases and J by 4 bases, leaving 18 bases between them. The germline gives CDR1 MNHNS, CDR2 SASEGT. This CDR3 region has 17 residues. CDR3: CASSDPPGGRRTGELFF. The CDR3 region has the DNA TGTGCCAGCAGTGATCCGCCGGGGGGCAGGCGCACCGGGGAGCTGTTTTTT.

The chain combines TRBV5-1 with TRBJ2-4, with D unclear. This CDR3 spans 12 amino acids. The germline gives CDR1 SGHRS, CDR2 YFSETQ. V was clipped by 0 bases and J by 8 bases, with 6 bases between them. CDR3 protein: CASSLEHDIQYF. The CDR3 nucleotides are TGCGCCAGCAGCTTGGAACATGACATTCAGTACTTC.

For the CDR3, the DNA is TGTGCCAGCAGCCAAGAAGGGGTCGGGGTGAACACTGAAGCTTTCTTT. The encoded protein is CASSQEGVGVNTEAFF. This chain uses TRBV14 with TRBJ1-1, with D possibly matching TRBD1 (5 bases). The CDR3 runs 16 residues. CDR1 SGHDN and CDR2 FVKESK come from the germline V gene. V was trimmed by 0 bases and J by 0 bases, leaving 11 bases between them. The complete variable domain, with remaining parts taken from reference TRBV14 and TRBJ1-1, reads EAGVTQFPSHSVIEKGQTVTLRCDPISGHDNLYWYRRVMGKEIKFLLHFVKESKQDESGMPNNRFLAERTGGTYSTLKVQPAELEDSGVYFCASSQEGVGVNTEAFFGQGTRLTVV.

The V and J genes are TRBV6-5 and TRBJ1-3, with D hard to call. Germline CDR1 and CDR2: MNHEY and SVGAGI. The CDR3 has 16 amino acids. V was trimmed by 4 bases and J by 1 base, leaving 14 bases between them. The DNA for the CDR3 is TGTGCCAGCAGTTCCGGACGGATTAATTCTGGAAACACCATATATTTT. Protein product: CASSSGRINSGNTIYF.

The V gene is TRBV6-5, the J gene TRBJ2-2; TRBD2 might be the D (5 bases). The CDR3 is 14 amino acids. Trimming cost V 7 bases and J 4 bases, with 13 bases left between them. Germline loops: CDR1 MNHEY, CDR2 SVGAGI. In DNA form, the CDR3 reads TGTGCCAGCATATCGGGGTCTGTCACCGGGGAGCTGTTTTTT. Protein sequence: CASISGSVTGELFF.

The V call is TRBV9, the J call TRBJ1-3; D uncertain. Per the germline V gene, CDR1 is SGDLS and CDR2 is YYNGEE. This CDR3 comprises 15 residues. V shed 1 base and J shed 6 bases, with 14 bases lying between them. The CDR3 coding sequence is TGTGCCAGCAGCGTATATCCAGGAGTGGAAAACACCATATATTTT. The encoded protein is CASSVYPGVENTIYF.

The CDR3 sequence is CASSFETGRRQNTEAFF. CDR3 coding DNA: TGTGCCAGCAGCTTTGAAACGGGACGGCGCCAGAACACTGAAGCTTTCTTT. This sequence joins TRBV7-2 and TRBJ1-1; the D gene is possibly TRBD1 (5 bases). Germline loops: CDR1 SGHTA, CDR2 FQGNSA. The CDR3 is made up of 17 amino acids. Trimming shortened V by 3 bases and J by 1 base, and 18 bases separated the two germline ends.

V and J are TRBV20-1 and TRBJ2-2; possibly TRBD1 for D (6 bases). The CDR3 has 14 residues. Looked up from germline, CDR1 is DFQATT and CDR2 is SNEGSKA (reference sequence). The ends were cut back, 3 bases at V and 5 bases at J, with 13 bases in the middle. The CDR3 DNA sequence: TGCAGTGCTAGTCACAGGGTGGATACCGGGGAGCTGTTTTTT. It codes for CSASHRVDTGELFF.

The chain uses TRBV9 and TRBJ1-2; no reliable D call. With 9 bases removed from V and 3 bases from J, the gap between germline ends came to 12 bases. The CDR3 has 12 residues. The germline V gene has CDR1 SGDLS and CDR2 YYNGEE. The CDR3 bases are TGTGCCACCAGAGGAAGCGACTATGGCTACACCTTC. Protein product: CATRGSDYGYTF.

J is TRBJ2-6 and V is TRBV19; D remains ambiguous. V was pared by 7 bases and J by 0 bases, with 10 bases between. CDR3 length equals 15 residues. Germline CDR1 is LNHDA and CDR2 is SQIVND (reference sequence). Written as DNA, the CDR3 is TGTGCCAGTACCCTTACTAACTCTGGGGCCAACGTCCTGACTTTC. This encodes CASTLTNSGANVLTF.

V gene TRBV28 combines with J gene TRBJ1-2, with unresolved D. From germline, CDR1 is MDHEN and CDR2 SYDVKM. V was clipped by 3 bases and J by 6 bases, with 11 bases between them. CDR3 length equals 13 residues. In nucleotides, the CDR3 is TGTGCCAGCAGTTTTGAGCTCCCCCATGGCTACACCTTC. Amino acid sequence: CASSFELPHGYTF.

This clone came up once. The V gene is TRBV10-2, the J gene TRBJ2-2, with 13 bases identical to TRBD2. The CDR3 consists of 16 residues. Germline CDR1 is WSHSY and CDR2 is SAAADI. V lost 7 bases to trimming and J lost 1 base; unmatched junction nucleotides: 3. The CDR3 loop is CASKLAGGQNTGELFF. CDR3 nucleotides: TGCGCCAGCAAACTAGCGGGGGGGCAGAACACCGGGGAGCTGTTTTTT.

CDR3 DNA sequence: TGTGCCAGCAGCCAAGGGACTAGCGGTAACAATGAGCAGTTCTTC. It translates to CASSQGTSGNNEQFF. The chain joins TRBV3-1 (or the pseudogene TRBV3-2) to TRBJ2-1; 10 positions match TRBD2. After removal of 1 base from V and 5 bases from J, the junction contained 2 bases not matched to a gene. CDR1 and CDR2 (germline): LGHDT, YNNKEL (reference sequence). This CDR3 is built from 15 residues.

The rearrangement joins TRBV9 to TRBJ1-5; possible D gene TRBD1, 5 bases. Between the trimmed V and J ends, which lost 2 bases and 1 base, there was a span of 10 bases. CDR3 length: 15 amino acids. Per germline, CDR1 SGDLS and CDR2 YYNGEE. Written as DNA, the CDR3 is TGTGCCAGCAGCGTTGGGGGACGGAGCAATCAGCCCCAGCATTTT. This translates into CASSVGGRSNQPQHF.

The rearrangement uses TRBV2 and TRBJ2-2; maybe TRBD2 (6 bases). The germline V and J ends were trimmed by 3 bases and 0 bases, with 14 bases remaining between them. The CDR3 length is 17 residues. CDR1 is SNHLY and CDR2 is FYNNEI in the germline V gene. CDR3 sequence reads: CASSEWGVTPNTGELFF. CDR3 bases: TGTGCCAGCAGTGAGTGGGGGGTGACTCCGAACACCGGGGAGCTGTTTTTT. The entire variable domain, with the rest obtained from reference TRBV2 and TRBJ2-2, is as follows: EPEVTQTPSHQVTQMGQEVILRCVPISNHLYFYWYRQILGQKVEFLVSFYNNEISEKSEIFDDQFSVERPDGSNFTLKIRSTKLEDSAMYFCASSEWGVTPNTGELFFGEGSRLTVL.

The CDR3 nucleotides are TGTGCCAGCACCGGAGGGGGGCACACTGAAGCTTTCTTT. It is translated as CASTGGGHTEAFF. The V call is TRBV5-6, the J call TRBJ1-1; TRBD1 might be the D (6 bases). There are 13 residues in the CDR3. CDR1 and CDR2 (germline): SGHDT, YYEEEE. The V and J ends lost 6 bases and 3 bases respectively, with 12 bases between them.

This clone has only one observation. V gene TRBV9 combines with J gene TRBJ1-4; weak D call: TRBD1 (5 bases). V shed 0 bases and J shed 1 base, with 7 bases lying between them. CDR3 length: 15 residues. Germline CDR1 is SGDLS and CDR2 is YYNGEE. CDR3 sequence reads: CASSVAGRTNEKLFF. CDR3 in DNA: TGTGCCAGCAGCGTAGCAGGGCGAACTAATGAAAAACTGTTTTTT.

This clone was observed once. CDR3 region: CASSFQQGGGQPQHF. CDR3 nucleotides: TGTGCCAGCAGTTTCCAGCAGGGAGGGGGGCAGCCCCAGCATTTT. The chain is built from TRBV27 and TRBJ1-5; tentatively, D is TRBD1 (6 bases). Trimming left V 3 bases short and J 7 bases short, with 16 bases between. The CDR3 length is 15 residues. Germline V gene data show CDR1 as MNHEY and CDR2 as SMNVEV (reference sequence).

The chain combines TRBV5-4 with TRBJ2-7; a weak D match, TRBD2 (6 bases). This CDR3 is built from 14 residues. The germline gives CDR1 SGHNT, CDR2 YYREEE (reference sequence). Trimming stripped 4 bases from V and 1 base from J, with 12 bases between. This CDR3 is CASSPRGKSYEQYF. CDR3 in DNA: TGTGCCAGCAGCCCACGGGGGAAGTCCTACGAGCAGTACTTC.